These T cell receptor beta chains were read from a single sample in a study of T cells in Graves' hyperthyroidism and ophthalmopathy. TCRdb redid the calling of the multiplex PCR reads with MiXCR, one entry per CDR3 protein. The data hold about 640,000 distinct CDR3 sequences, with about a fifth observed a single time. Sequencing input: blood. The receptor source for this set is a man aged 25-45 years with Graves' ophthalmopathy. The CDR3 runs from the conserved cysteine through the conserved F or W.

j_call: TRBJ2-4; v_call: TRBV28; cdr3_aa: CASPLAKNIQYF
j_call: TRBJ1-1; v_call: TRBV19; cdr3_aa: CASSQGSITEAFF
j_call: TRBJ2-1; v_call: TRBV3-1; cdr3_aa: CASSSGAKRTDEQFF
j_call: TRBJ2-5; v_call: TRBV13; cdr3_aa: CASSLRGRAGETQYF
j_call: TRBJ1-2; v_call: TRBV24-1; cdr3_aa: CATSDASSYGYTF
j_call: TRBJ1-4; v_call: TRBV9; cdr3_aa: CASNPGQGAPNEKLFF
j_call: TRBJ2-1; v_call: TRBV9; cdr3_aa: CASSVQGLAGVFGEQFF
j_call: TRBJ2-1; v_call: TRBV7-2; cdr3_aa: CASSLGLAGGGEQFF
j_call: TRBJ2-1; v_call: TRBV5-1; cdr3_aa: CASSSGVGGYNEQFF
j_call: TRBJ2-5; v_call: TRBV19; cdr3_aa: CASSTWTGERETQYF
j_call: TRBJ2-3; v_call: TRBV11-1; cdr3_aa: CASSTGGGRDTQYF
j_call: TRBJ1-5; v_call: TRBV2; cdr3_aa: CASSGRGSQHF
j_call: TRBJ1-1; v_call: TRBV20-1; cdr3_aa: CSARATPGTLNTEAFF
j_call: -; v_call: TRBV2; cdr3_aa: CASNSGFNEQYF
j_call: TRBJ2-7; v_call: TRBV2; cdr3_aa: CASRRAGTYEQYF
j_call: -; v_call: TRBV27; cdr3_aa: CASWAGTQHF
j_call: TRBJ1-4; v_call: TRBV20-1; cdr3_aa: CSAAEPWKANEKLFF
j_call: TRBJ1-1; v_call: TRBV6-1; cdr3_aa: CASSENAATEAFF
j_call: TRBJ2-1; v_call: TRBV7-2; cdr3_aa: CAGATSGRAAPYNEQFF
j_call: TRBJ2-7; v_call: TRBV11-1; cdr3_aa: CASSLVLPSYEQYF
j_call: TRBJ1-2; v_call: TRBV29-1; cdr3_aa: CSVEEGSGYGYTF
j_call: TRBJ1-2; v_call: TRBV9; cdr3_aa: CASSRASPLDGYTF
j_call: TRBJ2-1; v_call: TRBV24-1; cdr3_aa: CATSDRSDNEQFF
j_call: TRBJ1-1; v_call: TRBV20-1; cdr3_aa: CSARTDRSDEAFF
j_call: TRBJ1-3; v_call: TRBV6-1; cdr3_aa: CASSWTVSSGNTIYF
j_call: TRBJ2-7; v_call: TRBV11-2; cdr3_aa: CASSSRDRVDEQYF
j_call: TRBJ1-2; v_call: TRBV3-1; cdr3_aa: CASSQQTGGYGYTF
j_call: TRBJ1-1; v_call: TRBV6-1; cdr3_aa: CASSEPRRGLNTEAFF
j_call: TRBJ1-5; v_call: TRBV12-5; cdr3_aa: CASGGDRGRVRNQPQHF
j_call: TRBJ1-2; v_call: TRBV30; cdr3_aa: CAWSGQGAYGYTF
j_call: TRBJ2-1; v_call: TRBV5-4; cdr3_aa: CASSPGVAGYNEQFF
j_call: TRBJ2-3; v_call: TRBV3-1; cdr3_aa: CASSPTSGPTDTQYF
j_call: TRBJ2-1; v_call: TRBV19; cdr3_aa: CASSFRTSGSFEQFF
j_call: TRBJ2-5; v_call: TRBV9; cdr3_aa: CASSVALAGTRETQYF
j_call: TRBJ2-1; v_call: TRBV11-2; cdr3_aa: CASSFENEQFF
j_call: TRBJ2-1; v_call: TRBV5-1; cdr3_aa: CASSLSGSKGNEQFF
j_call: TRBJ2-7; v_call: TRBV20-1; cdr3_aa: CSGTTWAPSGTGIYEQYF
j_call: TRBJ1-2; v_call: TRBV2; cdr3_aa: CASSAGRDDGYTF
j_call: TRBJ2-1; v_call: TRBV29-1; cdr3_aa: CSVEARQGNVEQFF
j_call: TRBJ2-5; v_call: TRBV9; cdr3_aa: CASSVGLAAQETQYF
j_call: TRBJ1-5; v_call: TRBV6-1; cdr3_aa: CASSGGPGEYVQPQHF
j_call: TRBJ2-2; v_call: TRBV12-3/TRBV12-4; cdr3_aa: CASSRTGPGTGELFF
j_call: TRBJ1-2; v_call: TRBV28; cdr3_aa: CASSLQGAPGYTF
j_call: TRBJ2-1; v_call: TRBV12-3/TRBV12-4; cdr3_aa: CASNSGGQPGDEQFF
j_call: TRBJ2-3; v_call: TRBV11-2; cdr3_aa: CASSLEGTGGTDTQYF
j_call: TRBJ2-1; v_call: TRBV28; cdr3_aa: CASDFGTLVTNEQFF
j_call: TRBJ2-7; v_call: TRBV20-1; cdr3_aa: CSANHQGTSGTYEQYF
j_call: TRBJ2-1; v_call: TRBV7-9; cdr3_aa: CASSTRLAELVNEQFF
j_call: TRBJ2-1; v_call: TRBV11-2; cdr3_aa: CASSLDRGSSYNEQFF
j_call: TRBJ1-2; v_call: TRBV19; cdr3_aa: CASSIISGTGYDYGYTF
j_call: TRBJ2-4; v_call: TRBV6-2/TRBV6-3; cdr3_aa: CASIGAAQINLAKNIQYF
j_call: TRBJ2-2; v_call: TRBV6-2/TRBV6-3; cdr3_aa: CASSYRTGVTGEMFF
j_call: TRBJ1-1; v_call: TRBV29-1; cdr3_aa: CSVERTAKPEAFF
j_call: TRBJ1-4; v_call: TRBV6-2/TRBV6-3; cdr3_aa: CASRGTGVIILFF